A selection of T cell receptor beta chains follows, all from one sample in a study of graft-versus-host responses after intestinal transplantation. Repertoires were generated with immunoSEQ multiplex PCR, while TCRdb's copy carries only in-frame clones and drops some. The data contain 70,000 to 95,000 clones, 85% to 95% of them singletons. These receptors' antigens are unknown. The sample was unstimulated CD8+ T cells sorted from spleen or lymph node cells, taken before transplant. The receptors come from a human donor who was the organ donor for an intestinal transplant. Each CDR3 is given with its conserved first and last residue. D genes are given only for firm matches. Where a row states a size, it is once, few, many or the class of an expanded clone; other rows omit it.

>TRBJ2-7|-|-|TRBV13
TGTGCCAGCAGCCGGGCTAGCGTAACCTACGAGCAGTACTTC
CASSRASVTYEQYF
>TRBJ2-5|-|TRBD1|TRBV27
TGTGCCAGCAGTTTAGAGGCAGGGGGCTTTGAGACCCAGTACTTC
CASSLEAGGFETQYF
>TRBJ2-7|-|-|TRBV11-2
TGTGCCAGCAGCCCTTTAAACCAGGGCCTACTCGTGGCGGGGGAGCAGTACTTC
CASSPLNQGLLVAGEQYF
>TRBJ2-7|-|-|TRBV7-9
TGTGCCAGCAGCTCACAGCTGTTTTGGTACGAGCAGTACTTC
CASSSQLFWYEQYF
>TRBJ1-2|-|-|TRBV6-5
TGTGCCAGCAGTCACGGCGGGCTAGTCTATGGCTACACCTTC
CASSHGGLVYGYTF
>TRBJ1-1|-|-|TRBV11-2
TGTGCCAGCAGCGAAACAGGGATGTTTGGAGCTTTCTTT
CASSETGMFGAFF
>TRBJ2-7|-|TRBD2|TRBV4-2
TGTGCCAGCACCCCAAGCGGGACGGATACCTACGAGCAGTACTTC
CASTPSGTDTYEQYF
>TRBJ2-7|-|TRBD1|TRBV6-5
TGTGCCAGCAGTAGGGGGTCGGGACAGGAGTACGAGCAGTACTTC
CASSRGSGQEYEQYF
>TRBJ2-1|-|TRBD2|TRBV10-3
TGTGCCATCTGGTCGGGGGGAGAATCTGACAATGAGCAGTTCTTC
CAIWSGGESDNEQFF
>TRBJ2-7|-|TRBD1|TRBV4-1
TGCGCCAGCAGCCAGGGTGGACAGGATGAGCAGTACTTC
CASSQGGQDEQYF
>TRBJ1-4|-|TRBD1|TRBV15
TGTGCCACCAGCACCCGGACAGGGCCGACGGAAAAACTGTTTTTT
CATSTRTGPTEKLFF
>TRBJ2-7|once|-|TRBV11-2
TGTGCCAGCAGCGCCCGGGACATCGTCTACGAGCAGTACTTC
CASSARDIVYEQYF
>TRBJ2-7|-|TRBD1|TRBV27
TGTGCCAGCAGCTTACAGGGGACATCCTACGAGCAGTACTTC
CASSLQGTSYEQYF
>TRBJ2-2|-|TRBD2|TRBV5-4
TGTGCCAGCAGCTTGTTTGCGGGGGTGGACACCGGGGAGCTGTTTTTT
CASSLFAGVDTGELFF
>TRBJ2-3|-|TRBD2|TRBV2
TGTGCCAGCAGTAGCCCGAGGGGACTAGCGGTCCGGTCGGGCACAGATACGCAGTATTTT
CASSSPRGLAVRSGTDTQYF
>TRBJ2-7|-|-|TRBV29-1
TGCAGCGTTGGGTCAGGGGATCCCTACGAGCAGTACTTC
CSVGSGDPYEQYF
>TRBJ2-1|-|TRBD2|TRBV5-1
TGCGCCAGCAGCCTGTTAGCGGGGGGCCTCAATGAGCAGTTCTTC
CASSLLAGGLNEQFF
>TRBJ2-3|-|TRBD1|TRBV4-1
TGCGCCAGCAGCCGAAGACAGGGGGCCGCAGATACGCAGTATTTT
CASSRRQGAADTQYF
>TRBJ2-7|-|-|TRBV28
TGTGCCAGCAGACGGGTCTACGAGCAGTACTTC
CASRRVYEQYF
>TRBJ2-1|-|TRBD1|TRBV4-3
TGCGCCAGCAGCCCCGATGGGGACAGAGGGAGCAATGAGCAGTTCTTC
CASSPDGDRGSNEQFF
>TRBJ1-1|-|TRBD1|TRBV5-1
TGCGCCAGCAGCTCGCGGTACAGGGGCGAAGCTTTCTTT
CASSSRYRGEAFF
>TRBJ2-5|once|TRBD2|TRBV7-3
TGTGCCAGCAGCTTAAGGGGTCCCGGGACTAGCGGTGAGACCCAGTACTTC
CASSLRGPGTSGETQYF
>TRBJ2-7|-|TRBD1|TRBV6-5
TGTGCCAGCAGCCACGGGGGACAGGGGGCCTACGAGCAGTACTTC
CASSHGGQGAYEQYF
>TRBJ1-3|-|-|TRBV5-4
TGTGCCAGCAGCCCGGGGGAAGGTTCTGGAAACACCATATATTTT
CASSPGEGSGNTIYF
>TRBJ2-7|-|-|TRBV2
TGTGCCAGCTCCGAGCGGCCAACCTACGAGCAGTACTTC
CASSERPTYEQYF
>TRBJ2-3|-|TRBD2|TRBV19
TGTGCCAGTAGTCCAGGGACTAGCGGGACAACGCAGTATTTT
CASSPGTSGTTQYF
>TRBJ2-4|once|TRBD2|TRBV28
TGTGCCAGCAGTTTTCCGGGAGGAGAAGGCAAAAACATTCAGTACTTC
CASSFPGGEGKNIQYF
>TRBJ2-2|-|TRBD1|TRBV5-3
TGTGCCAGAAGGGGGCAGGGGGCCAACACCGGGGAGCTGTTTTTT
CARRGQGANTGELFF
>TRBJ2-7|-|-|TRBV4-2
TGTGCCAGCAGCCAAGACCGCGGGAACGCCTACGAGCAGTACTTC
CASSQDRGNAYEQYF
>TRBJ2-2|-|TRBD1|TRBV27
TGTGCCAGCAGCTACCGGACAGGAAACACCGGGGAGCTGTTTTTT
CASSYRTGNTGELFF
>TRBJ1-4|-|-|TRBV5-6
TGTGCCAGCAGCACGAGTGGGGGCGACGAAAAACTGTTTTTT
CASSTSGGDEKLFF
>TRBJ2-5|-|-|TRBV6-5
TGTGCCAGCAGTTACACAAGCGGCGCAGAGACCCAGTACTTC
CASSYTSGAETQYF
>TRBJ2-7|-|TRBD1|TRBV7-9
TGTGCCAGCAGCTCGACAGGGAACTCCTACGAGCAGTACTTC
CASSSTGNSYEQYF
>TRBJ1-5|-|-|TRBV27
TGTGCCAGCAGTTTAGCCGGACAGAATCAGCCCCAGCATTTT
CASSLAGQNQPQHF
>TRBJ1-1|-|-|TRBV11-2
TGTGCCAGCAGCAAACAGCCTCTCCCCAAAGCTTTCTTT
CASSKQPLPKAFF
>TRBJ1-5|-|-|TRBV6-1
TGTGCCAGCAAGAGAGATGTTAGCAATCAGCCCCAGCATTTT
CASKRDVSNQPQHF
>TRBJ2-3|once|-|TRBV27
TGTGCCAGCAGCGATATTGCGGGGACTCACCCGGCAGATACGCAGTATTTT
CASSDIAGTHPADTQYF
>TRBJ2-1|-|TRBD2|TRBV15
TGTGCCACCAGCAGAGTGTGGAGACTAGCGGGGGGGCGCAATGAGCAGTTCTTC
CATSRVWRLAGGRNEQFF
>TRBJ2-7|-|TRBD2|TRBV29-1
TGCAGCGGGGGCTTCTGTACTAGCGGAACCCCCTACGAGCAGTACTTC
CSGGFCTSGTPYEQYF
>TRBJ2-7|-|TRBD1|TRBV29-1
TGCAGCGCTGGGACAGGGACCTACGAGCAGTACTTC
CSAGTGTYEQYF
>TRBJ1-1|-|-|TRBV25-1
TGTGCCAGCAGTGAATTGTGGGGACTCCCCTGGGAAGCTTTCTTT
CASSELWGLPWEAFF
>TRBJ2-2|-|TRBD1|TRBV10-3
TGTGCCATCCGACAGGGAGACACCGGGGAGCTGTTTTTT
CAIRQGDTGELFF
>TRBJ2-7|once|-|TRBV23-1
TGCGCCAGCAGTATAGGTGTCTCCGGGGCAGGGGACTTC
CASSIGVSGAGDF
>TRBJ1-2|-|TRBD1|TRBV28
TGTGCCAGCAGTACTCTCGACAGGGGAAGTGGCTACACCTTC
CASSTLDRGSGYTF
>TRBJ1-2|-|TRBD1|TRBV7-9
TGTGCCAGCAGCTTTAGGAGGGACAGAGGGATAGGCTATGGCTACACCTTC
CASSFRRDRGIGYGYTF
>TRBJ1-2|few|-|TRBV5-6
TGTGCCAGCAGCCTGCGGGGCACTCCCTATGGCTACACCTTC
CASSLRGTPYGYTF
>TRBJ2-3|-|-|TRBV27
TGTGCCAGCAGTTTGGGTCTTGGCGGGGATACGCAGTATTTT
CASSLGLGGDTQYF
>TRBJ2-3|-|-|TRBV5-1
TGCGCCAGCCTTGACAGTCCAAGCACAGATACGCAGTATTTT
CASLDSPSTDTQYF
>TRBJ2-3|-|-|TRBV30
TGTGCCTGGAGCACCGGTACAGATACGCAGTATTTT
CAWSTGTDTQYF
>TRBJ2-7|few|TRBD2|TRBV5-6
TGTGCCAGCAGCCCGGGGGGGTACGAGCAGTACTTC
CASSPGGYEQYF